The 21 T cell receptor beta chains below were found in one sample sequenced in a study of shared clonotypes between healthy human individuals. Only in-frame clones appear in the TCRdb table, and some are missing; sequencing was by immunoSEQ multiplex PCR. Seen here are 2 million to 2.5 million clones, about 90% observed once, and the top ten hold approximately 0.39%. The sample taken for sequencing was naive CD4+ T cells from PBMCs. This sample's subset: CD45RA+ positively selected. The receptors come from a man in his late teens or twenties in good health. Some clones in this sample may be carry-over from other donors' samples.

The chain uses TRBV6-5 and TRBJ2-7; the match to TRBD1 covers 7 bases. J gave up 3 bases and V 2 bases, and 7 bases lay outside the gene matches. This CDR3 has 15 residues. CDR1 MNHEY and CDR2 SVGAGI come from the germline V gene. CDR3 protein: CASSYRVTGSYEQYF. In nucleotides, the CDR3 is TGTGCCAGCAGTTACCGCGTGACAGGGAGCTACGAGCAGTACTTC.

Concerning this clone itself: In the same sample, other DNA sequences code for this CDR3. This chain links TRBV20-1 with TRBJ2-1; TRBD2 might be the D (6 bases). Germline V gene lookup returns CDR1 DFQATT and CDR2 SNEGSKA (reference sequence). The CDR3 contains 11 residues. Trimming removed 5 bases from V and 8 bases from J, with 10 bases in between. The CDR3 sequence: CSARRGDEQFF. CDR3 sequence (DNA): TGCAGTGCTCGACGCGGGGATGAGCAGTTCTTC.

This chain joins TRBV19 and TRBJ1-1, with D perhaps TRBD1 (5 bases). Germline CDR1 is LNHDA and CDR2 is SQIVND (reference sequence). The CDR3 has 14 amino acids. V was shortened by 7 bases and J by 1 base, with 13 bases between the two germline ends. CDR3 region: CASTHLGGNTEAFF. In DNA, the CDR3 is TGTGCCAGTACCCACCTCGGGGGGAACACTGAAGCTTTCTTT.

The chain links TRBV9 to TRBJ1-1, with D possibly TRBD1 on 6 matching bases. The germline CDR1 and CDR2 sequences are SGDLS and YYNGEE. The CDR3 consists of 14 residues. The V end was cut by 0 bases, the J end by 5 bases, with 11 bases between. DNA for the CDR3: TGTGCCAGCAGCGTAGTGAGAGACAGGACTGAAGCTTTCTTT. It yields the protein CASSVVRDRTEAFF.

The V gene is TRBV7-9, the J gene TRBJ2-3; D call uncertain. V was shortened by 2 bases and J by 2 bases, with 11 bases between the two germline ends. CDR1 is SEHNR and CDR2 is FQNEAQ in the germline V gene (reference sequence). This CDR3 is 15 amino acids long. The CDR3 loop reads CASSLFGATTDTQYF. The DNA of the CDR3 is TGTGCCAGCAGCTTATTTGGAGCAACCACAGATACGCAGTATTTT.

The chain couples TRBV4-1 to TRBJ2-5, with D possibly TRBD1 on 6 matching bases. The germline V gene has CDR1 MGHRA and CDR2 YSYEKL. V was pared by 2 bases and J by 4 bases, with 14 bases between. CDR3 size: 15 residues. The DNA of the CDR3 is TGCGCCAGCAGCCAAACAGCGGTAGGGGGAGAGACCCAGTACTTC. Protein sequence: CASSQTAVGGETQYF.

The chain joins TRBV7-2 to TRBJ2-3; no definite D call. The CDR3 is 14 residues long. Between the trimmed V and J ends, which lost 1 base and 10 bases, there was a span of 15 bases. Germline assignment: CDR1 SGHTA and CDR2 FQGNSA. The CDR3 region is CASSLGVAETAQYF. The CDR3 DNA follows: TGTGCCAGCAGCTTAGGGGTCGCCGAAACAGCGCAGTATTTT.

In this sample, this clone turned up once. CDR3 sequence reads: CASKERYKETQYF. DNA of the CDR3: TGTGCCAGTAAAGAGAGGTATAAAGAGACCCAGTACTTC. The chain employs TRBV19 and TRBJ2-5, with D uncertain. The germline V and J ends were trimmed by 7 bases and 3 bases, with 12 bases remaining between them. CDR1 and CDR2 (germline): LNHDA, SQIVND (reference sequence). The CDR3 is 13 residues long.

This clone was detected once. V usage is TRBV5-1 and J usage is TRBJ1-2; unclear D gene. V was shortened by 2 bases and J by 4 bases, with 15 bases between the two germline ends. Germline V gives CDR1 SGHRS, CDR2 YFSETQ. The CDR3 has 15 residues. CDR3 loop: CASSFEGITRYGYTF. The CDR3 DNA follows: TGCGCCAGCAGCTTTGAGGGAATAACCCGCTATGGCTACACCTTC.

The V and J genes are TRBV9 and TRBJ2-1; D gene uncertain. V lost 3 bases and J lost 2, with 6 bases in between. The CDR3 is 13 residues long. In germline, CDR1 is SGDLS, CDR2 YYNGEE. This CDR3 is CASSEGPYNEQFF. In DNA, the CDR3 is TGTGCCAGCAGCGAAGGTCCCTACAATGAGCAGTTCTTC.

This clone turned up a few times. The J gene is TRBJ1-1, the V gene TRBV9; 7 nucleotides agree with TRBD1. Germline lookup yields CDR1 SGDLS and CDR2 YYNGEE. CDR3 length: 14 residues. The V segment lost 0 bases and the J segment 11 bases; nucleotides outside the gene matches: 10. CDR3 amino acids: CASSVGNRGLGAFF. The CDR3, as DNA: TGTGCCAGCAGCGTAGGTAACAGGGGATTAGGGGCTTTCTTT.

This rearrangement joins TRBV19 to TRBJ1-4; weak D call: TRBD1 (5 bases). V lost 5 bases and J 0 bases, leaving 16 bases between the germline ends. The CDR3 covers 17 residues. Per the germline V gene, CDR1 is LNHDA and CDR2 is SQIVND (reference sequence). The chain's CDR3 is CASSGLQVVATNEKLFF. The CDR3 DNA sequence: TGTGCCAGTAGTGGTTTACAGGTAGTTGCAACTAATGAAAAACTGTTTTTT. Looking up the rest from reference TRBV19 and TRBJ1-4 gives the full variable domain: DGGITQSPKYLFRKEGQNVTLSCEQNLNHDAMYWYRQDPGQGLRLIYYSQIVNDFQKGDIAEGYSVSREKKESFPLTVTSAQKNPTAFYLCASSGLQVVATNEKLFFGSGTQLSVL.

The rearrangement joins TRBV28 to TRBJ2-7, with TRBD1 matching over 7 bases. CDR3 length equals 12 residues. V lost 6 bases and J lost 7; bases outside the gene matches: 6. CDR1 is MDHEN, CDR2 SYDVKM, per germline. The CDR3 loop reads CASSYGTVEQYF. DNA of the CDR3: TGTGCCAGCAGCTACGGGACAGTAGAGCAGTACTTC.

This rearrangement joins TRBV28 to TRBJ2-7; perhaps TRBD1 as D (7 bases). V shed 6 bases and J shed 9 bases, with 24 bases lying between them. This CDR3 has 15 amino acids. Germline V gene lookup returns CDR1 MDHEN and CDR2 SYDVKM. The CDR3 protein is CASRGGPGVSTRQYF. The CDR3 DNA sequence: TGTGCCAGCAGAGGGGGCCCGGGAGTCTCTACGAGGCAGTACTTC.

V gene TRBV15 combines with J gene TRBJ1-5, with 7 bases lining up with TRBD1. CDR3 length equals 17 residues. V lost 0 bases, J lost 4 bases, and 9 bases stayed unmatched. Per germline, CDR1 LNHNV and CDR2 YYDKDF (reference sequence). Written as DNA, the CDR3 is TGTGCCACCAGCAGAGAATACTTAACAGGGGTGAATCAGCCCCAGCATTTT. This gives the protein CATSREYLTGVNQPQHF.

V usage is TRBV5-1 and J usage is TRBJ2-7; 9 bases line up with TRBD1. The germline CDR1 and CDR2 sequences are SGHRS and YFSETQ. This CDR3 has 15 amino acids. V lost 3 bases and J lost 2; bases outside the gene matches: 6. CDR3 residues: CASSYGTGHPYEQYF. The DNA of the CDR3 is TGCGCCAGCAGCTATGGGACAGGGCATCCCTACGAGCAGTACTTC.

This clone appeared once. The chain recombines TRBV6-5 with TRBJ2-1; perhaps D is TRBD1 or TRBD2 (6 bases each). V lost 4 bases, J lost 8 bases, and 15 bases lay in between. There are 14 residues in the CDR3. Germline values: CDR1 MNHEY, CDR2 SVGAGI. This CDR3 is CASSFLGGRHEQFF. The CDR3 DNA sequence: TGTGCCAGCAGTTTCTTGGGGGGCAGGCATGAGCAGTTCTTC.

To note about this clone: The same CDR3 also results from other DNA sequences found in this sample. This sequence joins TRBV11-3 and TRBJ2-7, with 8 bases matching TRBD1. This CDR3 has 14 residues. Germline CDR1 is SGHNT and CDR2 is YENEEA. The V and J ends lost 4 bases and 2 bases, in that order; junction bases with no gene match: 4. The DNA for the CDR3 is TGTGCCAGCAGCTCGGGGACAGGAGCCTACGAGCAGTACTTC. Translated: CASSSGTGAYEQYF.

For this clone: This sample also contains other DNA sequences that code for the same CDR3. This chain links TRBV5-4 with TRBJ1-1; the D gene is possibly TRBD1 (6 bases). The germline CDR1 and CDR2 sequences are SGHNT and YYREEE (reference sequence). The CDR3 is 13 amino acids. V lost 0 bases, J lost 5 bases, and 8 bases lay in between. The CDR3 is CASSLGGGTEAFF. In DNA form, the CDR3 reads TGTGCCAGCAGCTTGGGAGGGGGTACTGAAGCTTTCTTT. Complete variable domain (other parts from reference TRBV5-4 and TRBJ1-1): ETGVTQSPTHLIKTRGQQVTLRCSSQSGHNTVSWYQQALGQGPQFIFQYYREEENGRGNFPPRFSGLQFPNYSSELNVNALELDDSALYLCASSLGGGTEAFFGQGTRLTVV.

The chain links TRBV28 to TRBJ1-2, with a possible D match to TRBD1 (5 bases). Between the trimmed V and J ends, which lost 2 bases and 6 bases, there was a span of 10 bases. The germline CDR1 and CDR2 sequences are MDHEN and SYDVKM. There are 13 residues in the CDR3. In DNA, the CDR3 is TGTGCCAGCAGTTTAGGGGGGTTGAATGGCTACACCTTC. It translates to CASSLGGLNGYTF.

The CDR3 here is CAISDNRRDTEAFF. CDR3 sequence (DNA): TGTGCCATCAGTGATAACCGGAGGGACACTGAAGCTTTCTTT. The genes are TRBV10-3 and TRBJ1-1; D not certain. The CDR3 has 14 amino acids. V lost 3 bases to trimming and J lost 3 bases, with 11 bases between them. In germline, CDR1 is ENHRY, CDR2 SYGVKD.